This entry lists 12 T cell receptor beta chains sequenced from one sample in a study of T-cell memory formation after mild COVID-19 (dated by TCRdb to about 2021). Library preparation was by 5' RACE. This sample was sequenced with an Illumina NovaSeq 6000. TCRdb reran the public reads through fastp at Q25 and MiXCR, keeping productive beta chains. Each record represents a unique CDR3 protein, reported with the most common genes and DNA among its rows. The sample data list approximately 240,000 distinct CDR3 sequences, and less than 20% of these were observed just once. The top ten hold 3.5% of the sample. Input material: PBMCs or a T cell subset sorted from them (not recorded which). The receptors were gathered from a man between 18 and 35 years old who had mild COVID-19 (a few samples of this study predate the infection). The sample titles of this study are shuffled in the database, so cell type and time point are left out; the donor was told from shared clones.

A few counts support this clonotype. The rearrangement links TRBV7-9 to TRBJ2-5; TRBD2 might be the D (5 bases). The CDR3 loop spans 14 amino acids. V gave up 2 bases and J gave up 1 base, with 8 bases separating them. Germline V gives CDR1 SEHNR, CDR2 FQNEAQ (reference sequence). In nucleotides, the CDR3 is TGTGCCAGCAGCTTAAGGAGGTCCCAAGAGACCCAGTACTTC. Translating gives CASSLRRSQETQYF.

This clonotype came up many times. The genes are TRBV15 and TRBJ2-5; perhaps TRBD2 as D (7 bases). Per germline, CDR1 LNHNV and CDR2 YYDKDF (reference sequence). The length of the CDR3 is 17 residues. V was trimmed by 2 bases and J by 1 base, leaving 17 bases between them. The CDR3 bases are TGTGCCACCAGCAGATCCCGGGGGGCGGCACCCCAAGAGACCCAGTACTTC. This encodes CATSRSRGAAPQETQYF.

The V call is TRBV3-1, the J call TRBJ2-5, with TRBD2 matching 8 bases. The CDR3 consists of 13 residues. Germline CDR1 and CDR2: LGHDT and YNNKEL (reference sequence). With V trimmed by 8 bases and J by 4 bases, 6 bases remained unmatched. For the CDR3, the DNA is TGTGCCAGCGGCGGGGGGAAGATAGAGACCCAGTACTTC. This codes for CASGGGKIETQYF.

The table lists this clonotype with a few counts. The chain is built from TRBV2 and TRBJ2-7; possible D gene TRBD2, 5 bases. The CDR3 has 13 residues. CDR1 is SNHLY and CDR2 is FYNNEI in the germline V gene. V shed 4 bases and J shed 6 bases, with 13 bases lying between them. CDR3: CASSGSLRGEQYV. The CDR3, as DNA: TGTGCCAGCAGTGGGTCCCTCCGGGGCGAGCAGTACGTC.

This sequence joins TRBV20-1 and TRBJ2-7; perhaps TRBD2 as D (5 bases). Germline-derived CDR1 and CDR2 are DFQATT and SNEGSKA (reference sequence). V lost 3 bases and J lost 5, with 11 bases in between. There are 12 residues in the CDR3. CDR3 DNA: TGCAGTGCTAGCCGGGATCCCCACGAGCAGTACTTC. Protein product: CSASRDPHEQYF.

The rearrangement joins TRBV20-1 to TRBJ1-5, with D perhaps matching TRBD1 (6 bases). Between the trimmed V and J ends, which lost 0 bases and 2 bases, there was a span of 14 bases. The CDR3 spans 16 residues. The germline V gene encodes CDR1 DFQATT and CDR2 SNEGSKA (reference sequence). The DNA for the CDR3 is TGCAGTGCTAGAGATCAAGGCAGGGGCGGCAATCAGCCCCAGCATTTT. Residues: CSARDQGRGGNQPQHF.

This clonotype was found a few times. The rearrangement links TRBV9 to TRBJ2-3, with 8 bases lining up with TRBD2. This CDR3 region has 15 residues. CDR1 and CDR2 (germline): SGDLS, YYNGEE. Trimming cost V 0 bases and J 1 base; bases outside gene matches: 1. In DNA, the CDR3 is TGTGCCAGCAGCGTAGATAGCGGGGGCACAGATACGCAGTATTTT. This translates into CASSVDSGGTDTQYF.

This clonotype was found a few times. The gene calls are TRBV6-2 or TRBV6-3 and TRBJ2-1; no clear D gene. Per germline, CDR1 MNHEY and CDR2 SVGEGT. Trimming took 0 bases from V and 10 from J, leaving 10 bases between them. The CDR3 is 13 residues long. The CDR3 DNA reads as TGTGCCAGCAGTTACTCGAGCCAGGAGGAGCAGTTCTTC. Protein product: CASSYSSQEEQFF.

The CDR3 reads CASRGQGETQYF. In nucleotides, the CDR3 is TGTGCCAGCAGAGGACAGGGAGAGACCCAGTACTTC. J is TRBJ2-5 and V is TRBV11-2, with 8 bases fitting TRBD1. Losses at the gene ends were 6 bases for V and 4 bases for J; bases not matched to a gene: 1. Germline values: CDR1 SGHAT, CDR2 FQNNGV. The CDR3 sequence is 12 residues long.

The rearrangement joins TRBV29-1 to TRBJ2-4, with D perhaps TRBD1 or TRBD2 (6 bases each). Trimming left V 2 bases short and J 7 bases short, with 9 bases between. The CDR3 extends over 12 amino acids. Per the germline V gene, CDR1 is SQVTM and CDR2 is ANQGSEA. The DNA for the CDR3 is TGCAGCGTTGAAATAGGGGGGAACATTCAGTACTTC. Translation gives CSVEIGGNIQYF. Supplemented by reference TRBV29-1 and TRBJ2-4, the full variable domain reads SAVISQKPSRDICQRGTSLTIQCQVDSQVTMMFWYRQQPGQSLTLIATANQGSEATYESGFVIDKFPISRPNLTFSTLTVSNMSPEDSSIYLCSVEIGGNIQYFGAGTRLSVL.

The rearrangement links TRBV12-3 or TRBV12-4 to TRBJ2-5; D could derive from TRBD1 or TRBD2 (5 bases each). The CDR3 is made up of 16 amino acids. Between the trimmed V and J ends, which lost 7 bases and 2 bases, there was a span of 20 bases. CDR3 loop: CASTPGGARRQETQYF. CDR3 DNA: TGTGCCAGCACCCCTGGGGGAGCTAGGAGGCAAGAGACCCAGTACTTC.

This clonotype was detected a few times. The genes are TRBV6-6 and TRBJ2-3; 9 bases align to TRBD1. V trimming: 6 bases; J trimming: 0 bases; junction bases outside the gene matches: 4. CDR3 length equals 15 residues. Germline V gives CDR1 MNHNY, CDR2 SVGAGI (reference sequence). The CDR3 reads CASRIQGASTDTQYF. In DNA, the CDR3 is TGTGCCAGCAGGATACAGGGGGCCAGCACAGATACGCAGTATTTT.